The present T cell receptor beta chain was sequenced within a study of T-cell memory formation after mild COVID-19. Whole-study findings and limits: Clonal second-wave expansions that peaked on day 37 had unconfirmed SARS-CoV-2 specificity.

This clonotype has at least ten counts. No antigen is known for it. Germline CDR1 and CDR2: SGDLS and YYNGEE. The CDR3 totals 14 residues. V shed 3 bases and J shed 5 bases, with 14 bases lying between them. Each CDR3 protein gets one entry after TCRdb re-called the 5' RACE reads with MiXCR. The sample has under 650,000 distinct CDR3 sequences, more than 15% seen once. V is TRBV9 and J is TRBJ2-5; the D gene is possibly TRBD2 (6 bases). This receptor was identified in an adult woman who had mild COVID-19 (a few samples of this study predate the infection). Cell type and time point are not known. Material for sequencing was PBMCs or a T cell subset sorted from them (not recorded which). The CDR3 DNA reads TGTGCCAGCAGCGAATTTGGGGGAGGCGAGACCCAGTACTTC. The encoded protein is CASSEFGGGETQYF.